The T cell receptor (beta chain) described here comes from a study of T cell repertoires in cytomegalovirus infection. Study-wide background: The public TCR beta signatures pointed to both CMV infection and matching HLA type.

Study findings and constraints: Summed frequency of public TCR beta families distinguished CMV carriers with the relevant HLA. HLA-C-restricted CMV-specific TCR beta clonotypes prevailed in the ex vivo response.

V gave up 0 bases and J gave up 0 bases; unmatched junction bases: 3. Per germline, CDR1 SGHRS and CDR2 YFSETQ. The CDR3 runs to 18 residues. This clonotype was picked up many times. Its cognate antigen is unknown. TCRdb reprocessed the reads with MiXCR, giving one entry per CDR3 protein. Among around 450,000 distinct CDR3 sequences listed, about 11% were seen once. This receptor was identified in a human donor in good health (CMV status not recorded). Some clones in this sample may be carry-over from other donors' samples. The V gene is TRBV5-1, the J gene TRBJ2-2; 12 nucleotides agree with TRBD2. Source material: PBMCs. The CDR3 DNA follows: TGCGCCAGCAGCTTGGGGACTAGCGGGATCGCGAACACCGGGGAGCTGTTTTTT. It translates to CASSLGTSGIANTGELFF.